This is a list of T cell receptor beta chains from one sample in a study of T cell responses to AZD1222 COVID-19 vaccine. Some clones are missing from TCRdb's copy, which holds only in-frame ones; the method was immunoSEQ multiplex PCR. The sample lists 150,000 or so clones, 92% occurring once. This specimen consisted of peripheral blood, obtained on day 0 of AZD1222 vaccination. Receptor source: an adult in good health. Each CDR3 is given with its conserved first and last residue. D genes are given only for firm matches. Expanded clones are given a class, and other clones once, few, many or no size at all.

J,size,D,V,DNA,CDR3
TRBJ1-1,.,.,TRBV3-1/TRBV3-2,TGTGCCAGCAGCCAAGGGGCAAAAGCTTTCTTT,CASSQGAKAFF
TRBJ1-6,.,.,TRBV6-5,TGTGCCAGCAGCGGTCAGGGAGGGAATTCACCCCTCCACTTT,CASSGQGGNSPLHF
TRBJ2-5,.,TRBD2,TRBV7-2,TGTGCCAGTAGACTAGCGGGGGGGCGTGAGACCCAGTACTTC,CASRLAGGRETQYF
TRBJ1-6,.,TRBD1,TRBV11-2,TGTGCCAGCAGCCGTACGGGACAGGGAAATTCACCCCTCCACTTT,CASSRTGQGNSPLHF
TRBJ1-5,.,.,TRBV28,TGTGCCAGCAGTCCAGGGACTGCCCAAGGGGGCAATCAGCCCCAGCATTTT,CASSPGTAQGGNQPQHF
TRBJ2-7,.,.,TRBV14,TGTGCCAGCAGCCCTGCGAACTACGAGCAGTACTTC,CASSPANYEQYF
TRBJ2-1,.,TRBD2,TRBV11-3,TGTGCCAGCAGCTTAGCTCCAGCGGGGGGCAATGAGCAGTTCTTC,CASSLAPAGGNEQFF
TRBJ1-4,.,.,TRBV11-2,TGTGCCAGCAGCCCGGCGGGTGAAAAACTGTTTTTT,CASSPAGEKLFF
TRBJ1-1,.,.,TRBV4-2,TGTGCCAGCAGCCAAGAAGGGGGTTTGAACACTGAAGCTTTCTTT,CASSQEGGLNTEAFF
TRBJ2-5,once,.,TRBV5-1,TGCGCCAGCAGCTTGGTTGGCAGGGGCAACCAAGAGACCCAGTACTTC,CASSLVGRGNQETQYF
TRBJ1-1,.,.,TRBV7-2,TGTGCCAGCAGCATATCCGGGACGGTGAACACTGAAGCTTTCTTT,CASSISGTVNTEAFF
TRBJ1-2,.,.,TRBV2,TGTGCCAGCGCTTTCGACGGACCTTATGGCTACACCTTC,CASAFDGPYGYTF
TRBJ2-3,.,TRBD2,TRBV29-1,TGCAGCGTTGAAGTCGGAATAGCGGGATTTACAGATACGCAGTATTTT,CSVEVGIAGFTDTQYF
TRBJ2-1,.,TRBD2,TRBV9,TGTGCCAGCAGCGTACCCTCTGGCGGGGGGGCGCGAGGTGAGCAGTTCTTC,CASSVPSGGGARGEQFF
TRBJ2-2,.,TRBD2,TRBV7-2,TGTGCCAGCACCGGACTAGCGGGAGTGCCCGGGGAGCTGTTTTTT,CASTGLAGVPGELFF
TRBJ1-4,.,.,TRBV19,TGTGCCAGTATCCCGCGGATAGCGGCTAATGAAAAACTGTTTTTT,CASIPRIAANEKLFF
TRBJ1-5,.,TRBD1,TRBV7-9,TGTGCCAGCAGCTTAGAGTTACAGGGGGCAAATCAGCCCCAGCATTTT,CASSLELQGANQPQHF
TRBJ2-7,.,.,TRBV13,TGTGCCAGCTCCGGGACCACCCACTACGAGCAGTACTTC,CASSGTTHYEQYF
TRBJ1-3,.,.,TRBV18,TGTGCCAGCTCACCTTATGACCCCGGGACTGGAAACACCATATATTTT,CASSPYDPGTGNTIYF
TRBJ2-5,.,.,TRBV2,TGTGCCACGCTAACTCCCACCCAAGAGACCCAGTACTTC,CATLTPTQETQYF
TRBJ1-3,.,.,TRBV2,TGTGCCAGCCGAGCACTCTCTGGAAACACCATATATTTT,CASRALSGNTIYF
TRBJ2-5,.,TRBD2,TRBV5-8,TGTGCCAGCAGCTTGGTGCTCGTGGGAGGGGCTGAGACCCAGTACTTC,CASSLVLVGGAETQYF
TRBJ2-1,few,.,TRBV27,TGTGCCAGCAGTTCAGGGTTCAATGAGCAGTTCTTC,CASSSGFNEQFF
TRBJ2-7,.,TRBD2,TRBV6-2/TRBV6-3,TGTGCCAGCAGTTACCCTAGCGGGGCCACCTACGAGCAGTACTTC,CASSYPSGATYEQYF
TRBJ2-3,.,TRBD2,TRBV7-2,TGTGCCAGCAGCTTGATAGCGGGGGAATACACAGATACGCAGTATTTT,CASSLIAGEYTDTQYF
TRBJ1-2,.,.,TRBV7-2,TGTGCCAGCAGCTTGACTCGGGACACAGCTAACTATGGCTACACCTTC,CASSLTRDTANYGYTF
TRBJ1-1,.,.,TRBV29-1,TGCAGCGTTCCGCAGACAGGATCTAACACTGAAGCTTTCTTT,CSVPQTGSNTEAFF
TRBJ1-6,.,.,TRBV19,TGTGCCAGTAGTAGCGGATATACCGTCGGGAATTCACCCCTCCACTTT,CASSSGYTVGNSPLHF
TRBJ2-7,.,.,TRBV7-2,TGTGCCAGCAGCTTAGAAGTGGGGGCCGTCTCCTACGAGCAGTACTTC,CASSLEVGAVSYEQYF
TRBJ1-1,.,.,TRBV24-1,TGTGCCACCAGGGGGGGGAGCGGGGACACTGAAGCTTTCTTT,CATRGGSGDTEAFF
TRBJ1-2,.,.,TRBV29-1,TGCAGCGTTGAACCGGACAGACGGCGCTATGGCTACACCTTC,CSVEPDRRRYGYTF
TRBJ1-2,.,TRBD1,TRBV6-5,TGTGCCAGCAGTTACGGGGGACAGGGAGTCTACACCTTC,CASSYGGQGVYTF
TRBJ1-2,.,.,TRBV5-4,TGTGCCAGCAGCACCGTAGACAGGAAAGACTATGGCTACACCTTC,CASSTVDRKDYGYTF
TRBJ1-5,.,.,TRBV19,TGTGCCAGTAGTATTCGGGGTAGTAGCAATCAGCCCCAGCATTTT,CASSIRGSSNQPQHF
TRBJ1-4,.,.,TRBV4-3,TGCGCCAGCAGCCAAGGAGACTTAGCAACTAATGAAAAACTGTTTTTT,CASSQGDLATNEKLFF
TRBJ2-7,.,.,TRBV10-3,TGTGCCATCAGCAACTCTAACTACGAGCAGTACTTC,CAISNSNYEQYF
TRBJ2-7,.,.,TRBV28,TGTGCCAGCAGTTTCGGGGAGGTTATATTCGAGCAGTACTTC,CASSFGEVIFEQYF
TRBJ1-1,.,.,TRBV6-2/TRBV6-3,TGTGCCAGCAGTTACGGGTGGTCCTTGGCTTTCTTT,CASSYGWSLAFF
TRBJ2-5,.,TRBD2,TRBV9,TGTGCCAGCAGCGGCCCCCGACTAGCGGGGACAGAGACCCAGTACTTC,CASSGPRLAGTETQYF
TRBJ1-3,.,.,TRBV28,TGTGCCAGCAGCCGGCCAGAGGGAAGTGGAAACACCATATATTTT,CASSRPEGSGNTIYF
TRBJ2-5,.,.,TRBV15,TGTGCCACCAGCAGAGGAGGAGGGGTAGGAGAGACCCAGTACTTC,CATSRGGGVGETQYF
TRBJ2-7,.,.,TRBV11-1,TGTGCCAGCAGCCCGACCACTTTGGCGGCCTACGAGCAGTACTTC,CASSPTTLAAYEQYF
TRBJ2-5,.,TRBD1,TRBV7-2,TGTGCCAGCAGCTGGACAGGGGTTCGGGAGACCCAGTACTTC,CASSWTGVRETQYF
TRBJ1-5,.,TRBD1,TRBV18,TGTGCCAGCTCACTTGGGACAGGGCTCCTTCAGCCCCAGCATTTT,CASSLGTGLLQPQHF